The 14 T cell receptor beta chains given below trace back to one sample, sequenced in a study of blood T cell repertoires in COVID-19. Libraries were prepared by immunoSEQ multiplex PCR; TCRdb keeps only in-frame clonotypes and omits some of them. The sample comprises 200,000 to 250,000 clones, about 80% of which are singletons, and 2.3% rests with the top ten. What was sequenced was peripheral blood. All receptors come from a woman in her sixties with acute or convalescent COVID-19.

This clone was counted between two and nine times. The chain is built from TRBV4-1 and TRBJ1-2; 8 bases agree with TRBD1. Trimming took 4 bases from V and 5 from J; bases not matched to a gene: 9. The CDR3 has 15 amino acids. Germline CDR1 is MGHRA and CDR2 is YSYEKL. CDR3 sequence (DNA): TGCGCCAGCAGCCCACCGGGACAGGCTATTTATGGCTACACCTTC. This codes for CASSPPGQAIYGYTF.

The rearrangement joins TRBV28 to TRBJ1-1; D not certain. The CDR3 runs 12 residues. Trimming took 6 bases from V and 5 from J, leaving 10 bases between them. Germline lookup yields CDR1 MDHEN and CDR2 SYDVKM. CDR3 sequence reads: CASSFAWTEAFF. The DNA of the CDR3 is TGTGCCAGCAGCTTCGCGTGGACTGAAGCTTTCTTT.

The CDR3 loop is CATAPGTANTEAFF. The CDR3 DNA reads TGTGCCACTGCCCCCGGGACAGCGAACACTGAAGCTTTCTTT. The genes are TRBV10-3 and TRBJ1-1; TRBD1 aligns across 7 bases. CDR3 length equals 14 residues. Trimming cost V 10 bases and J 1 base; bases outside gene matches: 9. Per the germline V gene, CDR1 is ENHRY and CDR2 is SYGVKD.

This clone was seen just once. The CDR3: CASSVGISLNSPLHF. CDR3 in DNA: TGTGCCAGCAGCGTAGGAATATCTCTAAATTCACCCCTCCACTTT. This rearrangement joins TRBV9 to TRBJ1-6, with no clear D. Germline values: CDR1 SGDLS, CDR2 YYNGEE. The CDR3 has 15 residues. V lost 0 bases to trimming and J lost 7 bases, with 11 bases between them. Combining the CDR3 with reference TRBV9 and TRBJ1-6 gives the whole variable domain DSGVTQTPKHLITATGQRVTLRCSPRSGDLSVYWYQQSLDQGLQFLIQYYNGEERAKGNILERFSAQQFPDLHSELNLSSLELGDSALYFCASSVGISLNSPLHFGNGTRLTVT.

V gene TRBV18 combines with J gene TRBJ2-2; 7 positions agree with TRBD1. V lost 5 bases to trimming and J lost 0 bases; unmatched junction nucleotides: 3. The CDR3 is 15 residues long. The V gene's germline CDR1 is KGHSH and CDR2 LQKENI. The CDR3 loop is CASSNGQANTGELFF. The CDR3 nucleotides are TGTGCCAGCTCAAACGGACAGGCGAACACCGGGGAGCTGTTTTTT.

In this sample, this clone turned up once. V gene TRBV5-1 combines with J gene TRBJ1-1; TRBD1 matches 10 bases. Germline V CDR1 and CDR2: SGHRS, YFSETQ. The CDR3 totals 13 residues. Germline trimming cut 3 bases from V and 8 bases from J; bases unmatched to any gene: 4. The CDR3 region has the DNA TGCGCCAGCAGCTACCAGGACAGGGGGGAAGCTTTCTTT. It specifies CASSYQDRGEAFF.

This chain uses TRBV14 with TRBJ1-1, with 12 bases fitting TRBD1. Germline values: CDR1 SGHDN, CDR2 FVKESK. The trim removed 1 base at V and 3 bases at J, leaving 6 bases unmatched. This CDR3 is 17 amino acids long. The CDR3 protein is CASSQVWGQGADTEAFF. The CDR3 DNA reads TGTGCCAGCAGCCAAGTATGGGGACAGGGGGCGGACACTGAAGCTTTCTTT.

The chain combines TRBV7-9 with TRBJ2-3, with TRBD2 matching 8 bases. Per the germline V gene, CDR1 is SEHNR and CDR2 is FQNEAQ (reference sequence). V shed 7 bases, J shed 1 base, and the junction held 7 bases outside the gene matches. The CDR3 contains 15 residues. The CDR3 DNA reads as TGTGCCAGCATCTGGGGAGCGGGGGGCACAGATACGCAGTATTTT. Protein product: CASIWGAGGTDTQYF.

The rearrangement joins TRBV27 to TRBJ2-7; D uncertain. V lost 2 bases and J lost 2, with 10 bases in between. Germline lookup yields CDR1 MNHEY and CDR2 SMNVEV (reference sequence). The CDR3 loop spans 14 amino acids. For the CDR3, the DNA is TGTGCCAGCAGTTTAAGGCCAGGTCCCTACGAGCAGTACTTC. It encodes CASSLRPGPYEQYF.

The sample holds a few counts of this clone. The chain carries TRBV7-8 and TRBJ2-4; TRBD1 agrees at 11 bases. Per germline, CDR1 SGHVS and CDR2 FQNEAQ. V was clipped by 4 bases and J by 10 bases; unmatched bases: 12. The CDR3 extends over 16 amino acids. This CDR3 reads CASSSGTGGNVRIQYF. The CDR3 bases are TGTGCCAGCAGCTCTGGGACAGGGGGTAACGTTAGGATTCAGTACTTC.

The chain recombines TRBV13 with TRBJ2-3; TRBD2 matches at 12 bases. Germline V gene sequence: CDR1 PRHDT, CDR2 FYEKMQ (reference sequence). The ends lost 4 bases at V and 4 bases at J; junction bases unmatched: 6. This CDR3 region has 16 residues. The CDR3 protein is CASSSRTSGAADTQYF. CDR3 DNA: TGTGCCAGCAGCTCCCGGACTAGCGGGGCCGCAGATACGCAGTATTTT.

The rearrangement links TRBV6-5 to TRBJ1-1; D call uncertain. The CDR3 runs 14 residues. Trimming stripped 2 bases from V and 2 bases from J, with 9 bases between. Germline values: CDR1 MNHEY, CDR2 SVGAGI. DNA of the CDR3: TGTGCCAGCAGTTACCTCCGGTCCAACACTGAAGCTTTCTTT. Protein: CASSYLRSNTEAFF.

In DNA, the CDR3 is TGTGCCAGCAGCTGGGACAATCAAGAGACCCAGTACTTC. It codes for CASSWDNQETQYF. The chain links TRBV5-4 to TRBJ2-5, with a possible D match to TRBD1 (6 bases). Trimming removed 3 bases at V and 2 bases at J, with 8 bases between. This CDR3 contains 13 residues. The germline V gene encodes CDR1 SGHNT and CDR2 YYREEE (reference sequence).

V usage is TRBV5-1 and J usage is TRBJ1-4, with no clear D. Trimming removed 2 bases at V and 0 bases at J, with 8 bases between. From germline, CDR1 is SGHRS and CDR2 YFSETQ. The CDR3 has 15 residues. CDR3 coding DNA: TGCGCCAGCAGCTTTTTCGGAGCAACTAATGAAAAACTGTTTTTT. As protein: CASSFFGATNEKLFF.